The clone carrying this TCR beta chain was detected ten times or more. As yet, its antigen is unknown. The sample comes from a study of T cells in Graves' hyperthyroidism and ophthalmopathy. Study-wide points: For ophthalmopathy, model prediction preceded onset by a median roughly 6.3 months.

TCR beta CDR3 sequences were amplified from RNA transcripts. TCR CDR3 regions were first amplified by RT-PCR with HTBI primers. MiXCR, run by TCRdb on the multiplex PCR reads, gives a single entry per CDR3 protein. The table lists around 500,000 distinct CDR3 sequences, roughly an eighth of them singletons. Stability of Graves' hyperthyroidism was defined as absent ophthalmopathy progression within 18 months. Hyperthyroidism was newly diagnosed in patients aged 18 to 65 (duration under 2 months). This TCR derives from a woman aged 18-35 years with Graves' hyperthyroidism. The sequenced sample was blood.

CDR3 in DNA: TGTGCCAGCAGCCCCTCCGGGACTAGACGTCAAGAGCAGTACTTC. Translation gives CASSPSGTRRQEQYF. This chain connects TRBV7-3 to TRBJ2-7, with 8 bases fitting TRBD2. CDR3 length: 15 residues. V was clipped by 5 bases and J by 7 bases; unmatched bases: 13. Germline assignment: CDR1 SGHTA and CDR2 FQGTGA.